These 5 T cell receptor beta chains share one sample of origin, sequenced in a study of T cell repertoires in cytomegalovirus infection. For these receptors, no antigen is known. TCRdb re-analysed the reads in MiXCR, keeping a single row per CDR3 protein. The sample yields some 800,000 distinct CDR3 sequences, about 28% seen once. Specimen: cultured CD8+ T cells from PBMCs, collected from culture after CMV antigen stimulation. The origin of the receptors is a human donor in good health (CMV status not recorded). Some clones in this sample may be carry-over from other donors' samples.

This clonotype showed up just a few times. The rearrangement joins TRBV13 to TRBJ2-7, with D possibly TRBD1 on 6 matching bases. Germline CDR1 PRHDT, CDR2 FYEKMQ (reference sequence). Trimming took 5 bases from V and 3 from J, leaving 17 bases between them. This CDR3 is built from 15 residues. The CDR3 bases are TGTGCCAGCAGCGCCACAGGGTCGGGGAACTACGAGCAGTACTTC. Residues: CASSATGSGNYEQYF. Based on the CDR3 plus reference TRBV13 and TRBJ2-7, the full variable domain is AAGVIQSPRHLIKEKRETATLKCYPIPRHDTVYWYQQGPGQDPQFLISFYEKMQSDKGSIPDRFSAQQFSDYHSELNMSSLELGDSALYFCASSATGSGNYEQYFGPGTRLTVT.

As concerns this clonotype: A read error may explain this, as a much larger clone is one base away. This chain uses TRBV7-2 with TRBJ2-1, with a weak D call TRBD2 (5 bases). There are 18 residues in the CDR3. The V end lost 4 bases, the J end lost 0 bases, and 19 bases lay between the germline ends. The germline V gene encodes CDR1 SGHTA and CDR2 FQGNSA. The CDR3 sequence is CASSSRRRRQSSYNEQFF. DNA for the CDR3: TGTGCCAGCAGCTCTAGGAGGCGGAGGCAGAGCTCCTACAATGAGCAGTTCTTC.

The chain has TRBV12-3 or TRBV12-4 and TRBJ2-7; D might be TRBD1 (5 bases). V lost 4 bases, J lost 5 bases, and 9 bases lay in between. This CDR3 spans 12 amino acids. This CDR3 reads CASSWGRHEQYF. CDR3 bases: TGTGCCAGCAGTTGGGGCCGACACGAGCAGTACTTC.

This clonotype was seen a single time. The chain uses TRBV3-1 and TRBJ1-1; 7 bases align to TRBD1. The CDR3 spans 15 residues. The ends lost 0 bases at V and 6 bases at J; junction bases unmatched: 7. Germline assignment: CDR1 LGHDT and CDR2 YNNKEL (reference sequence). Written as DNA, the CDR3 is TGTGCCAGCAGCCAAGATCCGGGGACAGAGCCTGAAGCTTTCTTT. This translates into CASSQDPGTEPEAFF. Looking up the rest from reference TRBV3-1 and TRBJ1-1 gives the full variable domain: DTAVSQTPKYLVTQMGNDKSIKCEQNLGHDTMYWYKQDSKKFLKIMFSYNNKELIINETVPNRFSPKSPDKAHLNLHINSLELGDSAVYFCASSQDPGTEPEAFFGQGTRLTVV.

The gene calls are TRBV6-6 and TRBJ2-1; 8 bases match TRBD1. The trim removed 5 bases at V and 3 bases at J, leaving 3 bases unmatched. The V gene's germline CDR1 is MNHNY and CDR2 SVGAGI (reference sequence). The CDR3 loop spans 14 amino acids. This CDR3 reads CASSTGGFYNEQFF. CDR3 nucleotides: TGTGCCAGCAGTACAGGGGGTTTCTACAATGAGCAGTTCTTC.